These 22 T cell receptor beta chains were sequenced from one sample in a study of blood T cells in healthy people across ages. Sample-barcoded 5' priming and a J-beta primer mix drove a second PCR of roughly 6 to 12 cycles. Via MiXCR, TCRdb re-called the 5' RACE reads, giving one row per CDR3 protein. The sample consists of 1.2 million to 1.5 million distinct CDR3 sequences, 59% of them appearing once. The sample comprised blood. The source is a man aged 18 to 30 in good health.

The V and J genes are TRBV27 and TRBJ1-6; tentatively, D is TRBD1 (5 bases). Germline CDR1 is MNHEY and CDR2 is SMNVEV (reference sequence). The germline V and J ends were trimmed by 7 bases and 7 bases, with 17 bases remaining between them. The CDR3 length is 15 residues. CDR3 protein: CASTEAGLFNSPLHF. In nucleotides, the CDR3 is TGTGCCAGCACCGAGGCAGGGCTTTTCAATTCACCCCTCCACTTT.

This chain uses TRBV7-8 with TRBJ2-4, with 7 bases identical to TRBD1. The better agreement between TRBJ2-7 and the DNA end casts doubt on the J call. The CDR3 sequence is 13 residues long. Germline CDR1 and CDR2: SGHVS and FQNEAQ. CDR3 sequence reads: CASSPTGFNEQYF. The CDR3 DNA follows: TGTGCCAGCAGCCCGACAGGGTTCAACGAGCAGTACTTC.

J is TRBJ2-5 and V is TRBV6-6, with 7 bases identical to TRBD1. TRBJ2-7 matches the DNA end more closely, so the J call is doubtful. Per germline, CDR1 MNHNY and CDR2 SVGAGI (reference sequence). The CDR3 loop spans 15 amino acids. The CDR3 nucleotides are TGTGCCAGCAGTTACGACGGGACAGTTTACTACGAGCAGTACTTC. It codes for CASSYDGTVYYEQYF.

The chain uses TRBV6-6 and TRBJ1-2, with D perhaps TRBD1 (6 bases). CDR3 length equals 14 residues. V was trimmed by 7 bases and J by 4 bases, leaving 16 bases between them. Germline-derived CDR1 and CDR2 are MNHNY and SVGAGI (reference sequence). The CDR3, as DNA: TGTGCCAGCACCCGGGGAGAAGGGGGCTATGGCTACACCTTC. It translates to CASTRGEGGYGYTF.

This chain connects TRBV27 to TRBJ1-2; 10 positions match TRBD1. Germline assignment: CDR1 MNHEY and CDR2 SMNVEV (reference sequence). Trimming cost V 9 bases and J 2 bases; bases outside gene matches: 9. This CDR3 contains 15 residues. The CDR3 loop reads CASQPGQGSNYGYTF. CDR3 DNA: TGTGCCAGTCAGCCGGGACAGGGGAGCAACTATGGCTACACCTTC.

This clonotype was picked up one time. The rearrangement joins TRBV5-5 to TRBJ2-4, with D possibly matching TRBD2 (5 bases). The closer fit of TRBJ2-7 to the DNA end suggests the J call may be wrong. The germline V gene encodes CDR1 SGHKS and CDR2 YYEKEE (reference sequence). CDR3 size: 14 residues. In DNA, the CDR3 is TGTGCCAGCAGCTCTTGGCCGGAGCGGTTCGAGCAGTACTTC. Its protein is CASSSWPERFEQYF.

The CDR3 nucleotides are TGTGCCAGCAGCTTGCCGCCAACTGAGCAGTTCTTC. It encodes CASSLPPTEQFF. The V call is TRBV5-5, the J call TRBJ2-7; D unresolved. TRBJ2-1 explains the end of the DNA better; the J call may be wrong. Germline loops: CDR1 SGHKS, CDR2 YYEKEE (reference sequence). The CDR3 covers 12 residues.

The chain links TRBV29-1 to TRBJ2-7, with TRBD2 matching over 7 bases. CDR1 SQVTM and CDR2 ANQGSEA come from the germline V gene. This CDR3 region has 15 residues. J was trimmed by 4 bases and V by 3 bases; bases with no gene match: 12. DNA of the CDR3: TGCAGCGTTGAGACTCACAGCGGGGCCGGTTACGAGCAGTACTTC. Residues: CSVETHSGAGYEQYF.

V and J are TRBV6-5 and TRBJ2-3; D gene uncertain. V shed 2 bases and J shed 2 bases, with 8 bases lying between them. CDR1 MNHEY and CDR2 SVGAGI come from the germline V gene. The CDR3 is 14 amino acids. In DNA, the CDR3 is TGTGCCAGCAGTTACGCGGCGGCCACAGATACGCAGTATTTT. Its protein is CASSYAAATDTQYF.

This clonotype showed up just once. The rearrangement links TRBV7-2 to TRBJ2-7; no clear D. The CDR3 loop spans 15 amino acids. V was pared by 0 bases and J by 0 bases, with 9 bases between. Per germline, CDR1 SGHTA and CDR2 FQGNSA. The CDR3 sequence: CASSLAGRISYEQYF. For the CDR3, the DNA is TGTGCCAGCAGCTTAGCTGGACGGATCTCCTACGAGCAGTACTTC.

This chain uses TRBV27 with TRBJ1-1; D is perhaps TRBD1 (5 bases). Germline CDR1 is MNHEY and CDR2 is SMNVEV (reference sequence). V was clipped by 2 bases and J by 4 bases, with 8 bases between them. CDR3 size: 13 residues. The CDR3 DNA is TGTGCCAGCAGTTTAGACAGCCGCACTGAAGCTTTCTTT. It translates to CASSLDSRTEAFF.

V usage is TRBV7-2 and J usage is TRBJ2-4, with D perhaps TRBD1 (5 bases). The J call is doubtful: the DNA matches TRBJ2-7 better. This CDR3 spans 14 amino acids. Germline CDR1 reads SGHTA; CDR2 reads FQGNSA. The CDR3 nucleotides are TGTGCCAGCAGCTTAGCAGCAGGGATGGACGAGCAGTACTTC. Encoded protein: CASSLAAGMDEQYF.

As concerns this clonotype: Relative to the germline gene, one junction end is altered; a read error may explain this. The V call is TRBV4-2, the J call TRBJ2-7; D remains ambiguous. Germline assignment: CDR1 LGHNA and CDR2 YNFKEQ. The CDR3 covers 18 residues. In DNA, the CDR3 is TGTGCCAGCAGCCAAATCCTCGGACGCAAGAGTAGGAACAATGAGCAATTCTTC. Its translation: CASSQILGRKSRNNEQFF.

This chain joins TRBV28 and TRBJ1-5; tentatively, D is TRBD1 (5 bases). The germline CDR1 and CDR2 sequences are MDHEN and SYDVKM. The CDR3 has 13 amino acids. Trimming stripped 6 bases from V and 9 bases from J, with 15 bases between. In nucleotides, the CDR3 is TGTGCCAGCAGGGGGCCCCTCGTTGGGCCCCAGCATTTT. It is translated as CASRGPLVGPQHF. Full variable domain (rest looked up from reference TRBV28 and TRBJ1-5): DVKVTQSSRYLVKRTGEKVFLECVQDMDHENMFWYRQDPGLGLRLIYFSYDVKMKEKGDIPEGYSVSREKKERFSLILESASTNQTSMYLCASRGPLVGPQHFGDGTRLSIL.

This rearrangement joins TRBV28 to TRBJ1-2, with a possible D match to TRBD1 (5 bases). CDR3 size: 11 residues. Looked up from germline, CDR1 is MDHEN and CDR2 is SYDVKM. The CDR3 sequence: CGTEGDYGYTF. CDR3 sequence (DNA): TGTGGGACCGAAGGGGACTATGGCTACACCTTC.

The rearrangement uses TRBV6-2 or TRBV6-3 and TRBJ2-5; tentatively, D is TRBD1 or TRBD2 (7 bases each). The CDR3 is 15 residues long. Germline values: CDR1 MNHEY, CDR2 SVGEGT. V lost 7 bases to trimming and J lost 3 bases, with 18 bases between them. CDR3 sequence: CASTQGESGKETQYF. CDR3 nucleotide sequence: TGTGCCAGCACCCAGGGGGAAAGCGGGAAAGAGACCCAGTACTTC.

The chain combines TRBV20-1 with TRBJ1-5; 8 nucleotides agree with TRBD1. The CDR3 extends over 14 amino acids. V lost 5 bases and J lost 4; bases outside the gene matches: 7. Germline CDR1 is DFQATT and CDR2 is SNEGSKA (reference sequence). The CDR3 reads CSAPAGGFNQPQHF. The CDR3 bases are TGCAGTGCTCCAGCAGGGGGCTTTAATCAGCCCCAGCATTTT.

The chain employs TRBV20-1 and TRBJ1-5, with D tentatively TRBD1 (6 bases). The CDR3 is 13 residues long. Trimming removed 6 bases at V and 6 bases at J, with 15 bases between. The germline CDR1 and CDR2 sequences are DFQATT and SNEGSKA (reference sequence). CDR3 amino acids: CSATGGGSQPQHF. The DNA for the CDR3 is TGCAGTGCCACAGGAGGGGGAAGTCAGCCCCAGCATTTT.

In the case of this clonotype: The junction differs from germline at one of its ends, possibly a read error. The CDR3 nucleotides are TGTGCCTGCAGCTGGGGGCCCACGGGGAAGGCCTACGAGCAGTACTTC. Its protein product is CACSWGPTGKAYEQYF. This chain joins TRBV5-6 and TRBJ2-7; possible D gene TRBD1, 6 bases. The germline V gene has CDR1 SGHDT and CDR2 YYEEEE. This CDR3 has 16 amino acids. Filled out from reference TRBV5-6 and TRBJ2-7, the complete variable domain reads DAGVTQSPTHLIKTRGQQVTLRCSPKSGHDTVSWYQQALGQGPQFIFQYYEEEERQRGNFPDRFSGHQFPNYSSELNVNALLLGDSALYLCACSWGPTGKAYEQYFGPGTRLTVT.

There are a few counts of this clonotype. The chain uses TRBV12-5 and TRBJ1-2; D remains ambiguous. The CDR3 consists of 14 residues. Germline CDR1 is LGHNT and CDR2 is FRNRAP. V gave up 0 bases and J gave up 4 bases, with 9 bases separating them. Here the CDR3 reads CASGLVTSIYGYTF. The DNA for the CDR3 is TGTGCTAGTGGTTTGGTAACTTCTATCTATGGCTACACCTTC.

The rearrangement links TRBV5-1 to TRBJ2-3; maybe TRBD2 (6 bases). The CDR3 is made up of 12 amino acids. Germline CDR1 SGHRS, CDR2 YFSETQ. V was cut by 6 bases and J by 5 bases, with 10 bases left in between. CDR3 residues: CASNSGRDTQYF. CDR3 in DNA: TGCGCCAGCAACTCCGGGAGAGATACGCAGTATTTT.

This clonotype was observed a handful of times. The chain employs TRBV2 and TRBJ2-7; D may be TRBD2 (5 bases). Trimming removed 6 bases at V and 1 base at J, with 19 bases between. The CDR3 totals 16 residues. Germline CDR1 SNHLY, CDR2 FYNNEI. The CDR3 here is CASSTPQSGTSYEQYF. The CDR3 DNA reads TGTGCCAGCAGCACCCCTCAAAGCGGAACATCCTACGAGCAGTACTTC.